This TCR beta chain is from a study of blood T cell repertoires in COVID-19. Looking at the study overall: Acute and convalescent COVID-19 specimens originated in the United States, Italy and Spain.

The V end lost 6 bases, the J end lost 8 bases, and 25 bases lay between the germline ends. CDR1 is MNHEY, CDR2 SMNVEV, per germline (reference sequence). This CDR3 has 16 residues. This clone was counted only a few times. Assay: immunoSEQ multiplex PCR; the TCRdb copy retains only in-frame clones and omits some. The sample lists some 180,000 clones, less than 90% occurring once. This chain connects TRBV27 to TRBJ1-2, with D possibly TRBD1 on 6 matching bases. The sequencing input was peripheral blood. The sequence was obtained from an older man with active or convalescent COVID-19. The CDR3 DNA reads TGTGCCAGCAGCCCCCGCTCCCCTGGGGACAAGGACGGCTACACCTTC. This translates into CASSPRSPGDKDGYTF.